This passage covers 16 T cell receptor beta chains from one sample sequenced in a study of CD8+ T cells in alopecia areata. In each case, RNA was isolated and then reverse transcribed into cDNA as the sequencing template. Libraries were prepared by immunoSEQ multiplex PCR; TCRdb keeps only in-frame clonotypes and omits some of them. The sample has some 110,000 clones, less than 45% seen once. The sequencing sample was made of CD4+ T cells sorted from blood. Every receptor here comes from a human donor with alopecia areata.

This rearrangement joins TRBV11-2 to TRBJ2-4; D assignment may be TRBD1 or TRBD2 (6 bases each). Germline V gives CDR1 SGHAT, CDR2 FQNNGV. The CDR3 extends over 15 amino acids. V was pared by 5 bases and J by 6 bases, with 17 bases between. CDR3 sequence (DNA): TGTGCCAGCAGCGGGCAGGGGAGGACGGGAAACATTCAGTACTTC. Protein: CASSGQGRTGNIQYF.

This sequence joins TRBV2 and TRBJ2-4; no firm D call. Germline lookup yields CDR1 SNHLY and CDR2 FYNNEI. This CDR3 comprises 13 residues. The germline V and J ends were trimmed by 1 base and 4 bases, with 5 bases remaining between them. CDR3 DNA sequence: TGTGCCAGCAGTGAAGGTCCGAAAAACATTCAGTACTTC. Amino acid sequence: CASSEGPKNIQYF. The variable domain in full, completed from reference TRBV2 and TRBJ2-4, reads EPEVTQTPSHQVTQMGQEVILRCVPISNHLYFYWYRQILGQKVEFLVSFYNNEISEKSEIFDDQFSVERPDGSNFTLKIRSTKLEDSAMYFCASSEGPKNIQYFGAGTRLSVL.

The rearrangement uses TRBV29-1 and TRBJ2-3; the match to TRBD2 covers 16 bases. CDR1 SQVTM and CDR2 ANQGSEA come from the germline V gene. With V trimmed by 1 base and J by 4 bases, 2 bases remained unmatched. This CDR3 region has 16 residues. The CDR3: CSVEGGTSGRADTQYF. The CDR3 region has the DNA TGCAGCGTTGAAGGGGGGACTAGCGGGAGGGCAGATACGCAGTATTTT.

The chain uses TRBV21-1 and TRBJ2-7; the tabulated D call, TRBD1, remains unverified against the DNA. TRBV21-1 is shown as a pseudogene. CDR3 length equals 15 residues. CDR3 region: CASSNKQEKGYEQYF. In nucleotides, the CDR3 is TGTGCCAGCAGCAACAAACAGGAAAAGGGCTACGAGCAGTACTTC.

This clone turned up a few times. The genes are TRBV5-1 and TRBJ2-5, with TRBD1 matching over 7 bases. Trimming took 4 bases from V and 1 from J; bases not matched to a gene: 7. The CDR3 loop spans 15 amino acids. Germline V gene data show CDR1 as SGHRS and CDR2 as YFSETQ. For the CDR3, the DNA is TGCGCCAGCAGCCGGTGGGACAGCTTCCAAGAGACCCAGTACTTC. Translating it yields CASSRWDSFQETQYF.

This clone has only a few counts. This chain joins TRBV29-1 and TRBJ2-7; 9 nucleotides line up with TRBD1. The trim removed 4 bases at V and 5 bases at J, leaving 9 bases unmatched. This CDR3 spans 14 amino acids. Germline CDR1 SQVTM, CDR2 ANQGSEA. This CDR3 is CSVAGDRVRDEQYF. The CDR3 coding sequence is TGCAGCGTTGCAGGGGACAGGGTGAGGGACGAGCAGTACTTC.

The chain combines TRBV5-1 with TRBJ1-4; D uncertain. The length of the CDR3 is 15 residues. Trimming pared 0 bases from V and 5 bases from J, leaving 11 bases between. Germline lookup yields CDR1 SGHRS and CDR2 YFSETQ. The CDR3 loop reads CASSLAGRVNEKLFF. For the CDR3, the DNA is TGCGCCAGCAGCTTGGCCGGACGGGTAAATGAAAAACTGTTTTTT.

This clone showed up just a few times. The genes are TRBV7-9 and TRBJ2-1; tentative D call: TRBD2 (5 bases). The germline CDR1 and CDR2 sequences are SEHNR and FQNEAQ (reference sequence). V was trimmed by 5 bases and J by 5 bases, leaving 13 bases between them. The CDR3 is 14 residues long. The CDR3 is CASSQGGRNNEQFF. The CDR3 DNA reads as TGTGCCAGCAGCCAAGGCGGGCGTAACAATGAGCAGTTCTTC.

In its sample, this clone was seen a few times. The gene calls are TRBV6-5 and TRBJ2-1; 9 positions agree with TRBD2. This CDR3 contains 15 residues. From germline, CDR1 is MNHEY and CDR2 SVGAGI. V lost 2 bases, J lost 7 bases, and 6 bases stayed unmatched. The CDR3 coding sequence is TGTGCCAGCAGTTACACGCGCGGGGGGGTTAATGAGCAGTTCTTC. Translation gives CASSYTRGGVNEQFF.

J is TRBJ2-7 and V is TRBV29-1; no clear D. Deletions cut 7 bases from V and 0 bases from J, with 10 bases between. CDR1 is SQVTM and CDR2 is ANQGSEA in the germline V gene. This CDR3 has 12 amino acids. CDR3 nucleotide sequence: TGCAGCGCGGCGGAGATCTCCTACGAGCAGTACTTC. Translation: CSAAEISYEQYF.

The chain combines TRBV27 with TRBJ2-7; 8 bases fit TRBD2. The CDR3 is 16 residues long. Germline loops: CDR1 MNHEY, CDR2 SMNVEV (reference sequence). Trimming at V came to 4 bases and at J to 3 bases, leaving 11 bases not matched to a gene. CDR3 sequence reads: CASSSYPSGLGYEQYF. DNA for the CDR3: TGTGCCAGCAGTTCCTACCCTAGCGGGTTGGGCTACGAGCAGTACTTC.

This clone was recorded once. V gene TRBV7-9 combines with J gene TRBJ2-5, with unresolved D. CDR3 length: 13 residues. Trimming stripped 4 bases from V and 5 bases from J, with 11 bases between. The germline gives CDR1 SEHNR, CDR2 FQNEAQ (reference sequence). CDR3 bases: TGTGCCAGCAGCTCTACTCGCCTGGAGACCCAGTACTTC. Translation: CASSSTRLETQYF.

This chain connects TRBV28 to TRBJ2-5, with D possibly being TRBD1 (5 bases). Between the trimmed V and J ends, which lost 2 bases and 5 bases, there was a span of 12 bases. The germline gives CDR1 MDHEN, CDR2 SYDVKM. CDR3 length: 14 residues. The CDR3 nucleotides are TGTGCCAGCAGTTTACCCAGGGTTTGGGAGACCCAGTACTTC. It codes for CASSLPRVWETQYF.

Here the CDR3 reads CASSYRVGAYEQYF. Here the CDR3 DNA reads TGTGCCAGCAGTTACAGGGTGGGGGCCTACGAGCAGTACTTC. This chain links TRBV6-6 with TRBJ2-7; D is possibly TRBD1 or TRBD2 (5 bases each). Trimming took off 2 bases at V and 2 bases at J, with 10 bases between the two ends. This CDR3 has 14 amino acids. Germline V gene data show CDR1 as MNHNY and CDR2 as SVGAGI (reference sequence).

This chain links TRBV15 with TRBJ2-7, with a weak D call TRBD2 (5 bases). The CDR3 has 13 amino acids. V was clipped by 3 bases and J by 3 bases, with 9 bases between them. Germline V gene sequence: CDR1 LNHNV, CDR2 YYDKDF (reference sequence). DNA of the CDR3: TGTGCCACCAGCAGTAACGAGGGCTACGAGCAGTACTTC. Its translation: CATSSNEGYEQYF. The whole variable domain, remainder taken from reference TRBV15 and TRBJ2-7, is DAMVIQNPRYQVTQFGKPVTLSCSQTLNHNVMYWYQQKSSQAPKLLFHYYDKDFNNEADTPDNFQSRRPNTSFCFLDIRSPGLGDTAMYLCATSSNEGYEQYFGPGTRLTVT.

The chain has TRBV7-2 and TRBJ2-3, with D perhaps TRBD2 (5 bases). Germline assignment: CDR1 SGHTA and CDR2 FQGNSA. V was clipped by 2 bases and J by 4 bases, with 7 bases between them. This CDR3 region has 13 residues. Here the CDR3 DNA reads TGTGCCAGCAGCTTAACGCGGGCAGATACGCAGTATTTT. This sequence encodes CASSLTRADTQYF.